A selection of T cell receptor beta chains follows, all from one sample in a study of T cells in Graves' hyperthyroidism and ophthalmopathy. A single record per CDR3 protein comes from TCRdb applying MiXCR to the multiplex PCR reads. The data show 250,000 or so distinct CDR3 sequences, approximately 16% seen once. The sample taken for sequencing was blood. The receptors were gathered from a woman between 18 and 30 years old with Graves' ophthalmopathy. Each CDR3 is given with its conserved first and last residue. Each record gives: D gene, V gene, clone size, J gene, CDR3 DNA, CDR3 protein. The D gene is left open where the match is weak. Size tells how often a clone was seen (once, few, many) or the class of an expanded clone, and some rows leave it out.

d_gene: .
v_gene: TRBV29-1
abundance: many
j_gene: TRBJ2-1
CDR3nt: TGCAGCGTTGACGGCCCCAAGGGAAGCCATGAGCAGTTCTTC
CDR3aa: CSVDGPKGSHEQFF

d_gene: TRBD2
v_gene: TRBV7-9
abundance: many
j_gene: TRBJ2-2
CDR3nt: TGTGCCAGCAGCTCCTCTGGACTAGCGGGAGGGAACACCGGGGAGCTGTTTTTT
CDR3aa: CASSSSGLAGGNTGELFF

d_gene: TRBD1
v_gene: TRBV28
abundance: many
j_gene: TRBJ1-3
CDR3nt: TGTGCCAGCAGTTTGCAGGGGGCAAACACCATATATTTT
CDR3aa: CASSLQGANTIYF

d_gene: .
v_gene: TRBV11-2
abundance: .
j_gene: TRBJ2-3
CDR3nt: TGTGCCAGCAGCTCCCCGACGGAGTCCGATACGCAGTATTTT
CDR3aa: CASSSPTESDTQYF

d_gene: TRBD2
v_gene: TRBV29-1
abundance: many
j_gene: TRBJ2-3
CDR3nt: TGCAGCGTTCTAAGCGGTTGGCTAGCGGGAGTCACAGATACGCAGTATTTT
CDR3aa: CSVLSGWLAGVTDTQYF

d_gene: .
v_gene: TRBV7-2
abundance: many
j_gene: TRBJ1-1
CDR3nt: TGTGCCAGCAGCTTCGGACGACTCATGAACACTGAAGCTTTCTTT
CDR3aa: CASSFGRLMNTEAFF

d_gene: TRBD2
v_gene: TRBV7-2
abundance: .
j_gene: TRBJ2-7
CDR3nt: TGTGCCAGCAGCCCGCGTAGCGGGAGAAACGAGCAGTACTTC
CDR3aa: CASSPRSGRNEQYF

d_gene: .
v_gene: TRBV7-2
abundance: many
j_gene: TRBJ1-1
CDR3nt: TGTGCCAGCAGCTTTTGGGAGAGCATGAACACTGAAGCTTTCTTT
CDR3aa: CASSFWESMNTEAFF

d_gene: .
v_gene: TRBV5-1
abundance: many
j_gene: TRBJ2-1
CDR3nt: TGCGCCAGCAGCTCCTCGAAAGGGTACAATGAGCAGTTCTTC
CDR3aa: CASSSSKGYNEQFF

d_gene: TRBD2
v_gene: TRBV19
abundance: .
j_gene: TRBJ2-3
CDR3nt: TGTGCCAGTAGGGGACTAGCGGGAGCAGATACGCAGTATTTT
CDR3aa: CASRGLAGADTQYF

d_gene: .
v_gene: TRBV6-5
abundance: many
j_gene: TRBJ1-1
CDR3nt: TGTGCCAGCAGTTACTCGAAAACTCCCGGGACTGAAGCTTTCTTT
CDR3aa: CASSYSKTPGTEAFF

d_gene: TRBD2
v_gene: TRBV11-3
abundance: .
j_gene: TRBJ2-1
CDR3nt: TGTGCCAGCAGCTTAAGTCAGCGGGGGCCTTTGAATGAGCAGTTCTTC
CDR3aa: CASSLSQRGPLNEQFF

d_gene: TRBD1
v_gene: TRBV29-1
abundance: many
j_gene: TRBJ1-1
CDR3nt: TGCAGCGCTCCAGGGACAGGGTTTTACACTGAAGCTTTCTTT
CDR3aa: CSAPGTGFYTEAFF

d_gene: .
v_gene: TRBV7-9
abundance: many
j_gene: TRBJ1-1
CDR3nt: TGTGCCAGCAGCTTAGTAGTCAGGGAAGTTCCGAACACTGAAGCTTTCTTT
CDR3aa: CASSLVVREVPNTEAFF

d_gene: .
v_gene: TRBV6-6
abundance: many
j_gene: TRBJ1-6
CDR3nt: TGTGCCAGCAGTTACGCCTATAATTCACCCCTCCACTTT
CDR3aa: CASSYAYNSPLHF

d_gene: TRBD2
v_gene: TRBV7-3
abundance: .
j_gene: TRBJ2-3
CDR3nt: TGTGCCAGCAGCTTAATGGGTGGAAGCGGGAGTTGGGCAGATACGCAGTATTTT
CDR3aa: CASSLMGGSGSWADTQYF

d_gene: .
v_gene: TRBV20-1
abundance: .
j_gene: TRBJ1-1
CDR3nt: TGCAGTGCTAGGCCACTAGCGGGGGGCACTGAAGCTTTCTTT
CDR3aa: CSARPLAGGTEAFF

d_gene: TRBD1
v_gene: TRBV28
abundance: many
j_gene: TRBJ2-1
CDR3nt: TGTGCCAGCAGTTCCAAAGACAGGGGGATTACTGATGAGCAGTTCTTC
CDR3aa: CASSSKDRGITDEQFF

d_gene: .
v_gene: TRBV12-3/TRBV12-4
abundance: many
j_gene: TRBJ2-1
CDR3nt: TGTGCCAGCAGGGACGGTTCCGGCCTTGAGCAGTTCTTC
CDR3aa: CASRDGSGLEQFF

d_gene: TRBD2
v_gene: TRBV2
abundance: many
j_gene: TRBJ2-3
CDR3nt: TGTGCCAGCTCACGAATGAGTAGCGGGGGCACAGATACGCAGTATTTT
CDR3aa: CASSRMSSGGTDTQYF

d_gene: .
v_gene: TRBV6-1
abundance: many
j_gene: TRBJ1-5
CDR3nt: TGTGCCAGCAGTGAATCTGGAGGGGGTCAGCCCCAGCATTTT
CDR3aa: CASSESGGGQPQHF

d_gene: .
v_gene: TRBV6-1
abundance: many
j_gene: TRBJ1-1
CDR3nt: TGTGCCAGCAGTAGGCAGGGTGGGAACACTGAAGCTTTCTTT
CDR3aa: CASSRQGGNTEAFF

d_gene: .
v_gene: TRBV28
abundance: many
j_gene: TRBJ2-3
CDR3nt: TGTGCCAGCAGTTTTTTTGCGCAGGATACGCAGTATTTT
CDR3aa: CASSFFAQDTQYF

d_gene: TRBD1
v_gene: TRBV18
abundance: many
j_gene: TRBJ1-2
CDR3nt: TGTGCCAGCTCACCGCAGGGGGCGTATGGCTACACCTTC
CDR3aa: CASSPQGAYGYTF

d_gene: .
v_gene: TRBV6-5
abundance: .
j_gene: TRBJ2-2
CDR3nt: TGTGCCAGCAGTTACGAGGGGGTAGGGACCGGGGAGCTGTTTTTT
CDR3aa: CASSYEGVGTGELFF